Below, 7 T cell receptor beta chains from the same sample are listed, as sequenced in a study of shared clonotypes between healthy human individuals. Clones were read by immunoSEQ multiplex PCR, and TCRdb kept only the in-frame ones, dropping some. The data hold around 2.5 million clones, with approximately 94% observed a single time. Specimen: naive CD4+ T cells from PBMCs. This sample's subset: CD45RA+ positively selected. The receptors stem from a man between 18 and 29 years old in good health. Some clones in this sample may be carry-over from other donors' samples.

CDR3 protein: CASSPVGLAGQETQYF. CDR3 bases: TGCGCCAGCAGCCCCGTGGGACTAGCGGGACAAGAGACCCAGTACTTC. V is TRBV5-1 and J is TRBJ2-5; TRBD2 aligns across 13 bases. After removal of 4 bases from V and 2 bases from J, the junction contained 5 bases not matched to a gene. Germline V CDR1 and CDR2: SGHRS, YFSETQ. This CDR3 region has 16 residues.

The chain carries TRBV7-6 and TRBJ2-7; D call uncertain. CDR3 size: 12 residues. V was trimmed by 5 bases and J by 6 bases, leaving 11 bases between them. Germline lookup yields CDR1 SGHVS and CDR2 FNYEAQ. CDR3 residues: CASSDLGSEQYF. For the CDR3, the DNA is TGTGCCAGCAGCGACCTCGGTAGCGAGCAGTACTTC.

The V gene is TRBV18, the J gene TRBJ2-2, with 13 bases that match TRBD2. V was clipped by 6 bases and J by 4 bases; unmatched bases: 8. Germline CDR1 is KGHSH and CDR2 is LQKENI. The CDR3 has 17 amino acids. The CDR3 sequence is CASSAGLAGTFTGELFF. The CDR3 coding sequence is TGTGCCAGCTCCGCGGGACTAGCGGGAACCTTCACCGGGGAGCTGTTTTTT.

The rearrangement joins TRBV27 to TRBJ2-1; 15 positions match TRBD2. The V segment lost 2 bases and the J segment 2 bases; nucleotides outside the gene matches: 1. Germline CDR1 MNHEY, CDR2 SMNVEV (reference sequence). The CDR3 is 17 amino acids. CDR3 amino acids: CASSLGTSGRTYNEQFF. CDR3 in DNA: TGTGCCAGCAGTTTAGGGACTAGCGGGAGGACCTACAATGAGCAGTTCTTC.

CDR3 protein: CASSSTSGPTDTQYF. CDR3 DNA sequence: TGTGCCAGCAGCTCGACTAGCGGACCCACAGATACGCAGTATTTT. The V call is TRBV7-9, the J call TRBJ2-3; TRBD2 agrees at 9 bases. The CDR3 length is 15 residues. V gave up 4 bases and J gave up 2 bases; unmatched junction bases: 4. Germline lookup yields CDR1 SEHNR and CDR2 FQNEAQ (reference sequence).

The V and J genes are TRBV7-2 and TRBJ2-7; 8 positions agree with TRBD2. Germline trimming cut 4 bases from V and 0 bases from J; bases unmatched to any gene: 5. Germline lookup yields CDR1 SGHTA and CDR2 FQGNSA. CDR3 size: 15 residues. CDR3 coding DNA: TGTGCCAGCAGCTCTGAAAGCGGGAGCTCCTACGAGCAGTACTTC. Protein: CASSSESGSSYEQYF.

The chain uses TRBV7-2 and TRBJ1-5; 9 bases match TRBD1. V shed 2 bases, J shed 6 bases, and the junction held 8 bases outside the gene matches. Germline CDR1 reads SGHTA; CDR2 reads FQGNSA. The length of the CDR3 is 16 residues. The CDR3 protein is CASSLSGTGRGQPQHF. The CDR3 DNA sequence: TGTGCCAGCAGCTTATCGGGGACAGGGAGAGGTCAGCCCCAGCATTTT.